One and the same sample provided the 10 T cell receptor beta chains below, sequenced in a study of blood T cell repertoires in COVID-19. Profiled with immunoSEQ multiplex PCR; TCRdb holds only in-frame clones, not every one. The repertoire includes roughly 150,000 clones, around 89% of them detected once, and under 3.5% sits in the top ten. Sequenced: peripheral blood. These receptors came from a woman between 55 and 75 years old with active COVID-19.

The rearrangement links TRBV7-3 to TRBJ2-2; 13 bases map to TRBD2. Trimming removed 5 bases from V and 4 bases from J; junction bases left unmatched: 7. This CDR3 region has 17 residues. Looked up from germline, CDR1 is SGHTA and CDR2 is FQGTGA. The CDR3 spells CASSPGLAGDGTGELFF. DNA of the CDR3: TGTGCCAGCAGCCCCGGACTAGCGGGAGACGGCACCGGGGAGCTGTTTTTT.

V gene TRBV7-8 combines with J gene TRBJ2-1, with D possibly matching TRBD2 (5 bases). The V and J ends lost 4 bases and 15 bases respectively, with 16 bases between them. This CDR3 region has 12 residues. The germline V gene encodes CDR1 SGHVS and CDR2 FQNEAQ. The CDR3 nucleotides read TGTGCCAGCAGCTCCTATGGACTCGGAGCGTTCTTC. It encodes CASSSYGLGAFF.

Concerning this clone itself: This sample includes further DNA sequences coding for the same CDR3. The chain carries TRBV28 and TRBJ1-1; TRBD1 matches at 7 bases. The CDR3 has 12 residues. V lost 0 bases and J lost 9; bases outside the gene matches: 1. Germline V gene sequence: CDR1 MDHEN, CDR2 SYDVKM. CDR3 in DNA: TGTGCCAGCAGTTTATGGACAGGGCAAGCTTTCTTT. It encodes CASSLWTGQAFF.

The chain carries TRBV6-6 and TRBJ1-1; no definite D call. This CDR3 is built from 14 residues. Germline assignment: CDR1 MNHNY and CDR2 SVGAGI (reference sequence). The V gene lost 5 bases and the J gene lost 8 bases, with 18 bases spanning the gap. CDR3: CASSPSSPATEAFF. In DNA, the CDR3 is TGTGCCAGCAGTCCCTCGAGTCCCGCCACCGAAGCTTTCTTT.

For the CDR3, the DNA is TGCAGTGTACAGGGGAATTCACCCCTCCACTTT. It specifies CSVQGNSPLHF. The V gene is TRBV20-1, the J gene TRBJ1-6; 7 bases line up with TRBD1. Per the germline V gene, CDR1 is DFQATT and CDR2 is SNEGSKA (reference sequence). Trimming at V came to 7 bases and at J to 7 bases, leaving 1 base not matched to a gene. The CDR3 runs to 11 residues.

The V and J genes are TRBV7-2 and TRBJ2-1; 9 bases agree with TRBD2. The CDR3 length is 14 residues. Germline V lookup: CDR1 SGHTA, CDR2 FQGNSA. V lost 0 bases, J lost 8 bases, and 2 bases stayed unmatched. CDR3 sequence reads: CASSLARTSDEQFF. CDR3 nucleotide sequence: TGTGCCAGCAGCTTAGCGAGGACTAGCGATGAGCAGTTCTTC.

J is TRBJ1-6 and V is TRBV18, with TRBD1 as a possible D gene (6 bases). The CDR3 loop spans 12 amino acids. Trimming pared 6 bases from V and 10 bases from J, leaving 10 bases between. Germline values: CDR1 KGHSH, CDR2 LQKENI. The CDR3 reads CASSTGNSPLHF. The CDR3 coding sequence is TGTGCCAGCTCCACAGGGAACTCACCCCTCCACTTT.

The chain is built from TRBV5-1 and TRBJ2-4, with TRBD1 matching 10 bases. CDR1 and CDR2 from the germline V gene are SGHRS and YFSETQ. The CDR3 consists of 14 residues. The V segment lost 3 bases and the J segment 8 bases; nucleotides outside the gene matches: 5. CDR3 coding DNA: TGCGCCAGCAGCTCTGGGACAGGGGTTGACATTCAGTACTTC. It specifies CASSSGTGVDIQYF.

This clone has more than one count but fewer than ten. The rearrangement joins TRBV5-4 to TRBJ1-2; 9 bases are a match to TRBD1. This CDR3 is 17 amino acids long. Germline values: CDR1 SGHNT, CDR2 YYREEE (reference sequence). The ends lost 3 bases at V and 0 bases at J; junction bases unmatched: 9. The CDR3 loop is CASSSPGQGRTNYGYTF. CDR3 sequence (DNA): TGTGCCAGCAGCTCACCGGGACAGGGTCGAACTAACTATGGCTACACCTTC.

The rearrangement joins TRBV14 to TRBJ1-2; D gene uncertain. CDR1 and CDR2 (germline): SGHDN, FVKESK. Trimming took 0 bases from V and 4 from J, leaving 15 bases between them. The CDR3 has 16 amino acids. Here the CDR3 DNA reads TGTGCCAGCAGCCAAGATCCCGGGTCCTTCCTCTATGGCTACACCTTC. It is translated as CASSQDPGSFLYGYTF.